This record concerns one T cell receptor (beta chain) sequence. Antigen unknown. When replicate PCRs were run on sorted subsets, they used 150 to 200 ng DNA, roughly 30,000 T cell genomes. The data were produced by immunoSEQ multiplex PCR, yet TCRdb's version contains in-frame clones alone and is incomplete. The sample lists about 2.3 million clones, about nine tenths seen once, with 0.3% to 0.45% in the top ten. This sample was taken from a study of shared clonotypes between healthy human individuals. The study's findings and limits: Naive CD4 clonotypes overlapped across a few donors at roughly 5.1%.

The sequencing input was naive CD4+ T cells from PBMCs. Subset meaning: CD45RA+ positively selected. This TCR was recovered from a man in his late teens or twenties in good health. Some clones in this sample may be carry-over from other donors' samples.

CDR3: CASSQLLADTQYF. CDR3 in DNA: TGTGCCAGCAGCCAATTGCTCGCAGATACGCAGTATTTT. J is TRBJ2-3 and V is TRBV14, with no clear D. The CDR3 spans 13 residues. Deletions cut 2 bases from V and 4 bases from J, with 7 bases between. Germline-derived CDR1 and CDR2 are SGHDN and FVKESK.